One sample yielded the 13 T cell receptor beta chains listed below, sequenced in a study of cytomegalovirus exposure and HLA in healthy donors. Produced via immunoSEQ multiplex PCR; TCRdb's table is partial and in-frame only. Of around 200,000 clones detected, about 80% appear once; the ten largest clones hold 2.8%. Sequenced material: PBMCs. The receptor source for this set is a woman under 30 in good health and CMV-seropositive.

J is TRBJ2-3 and V is TRBV9; D unclear. The germline V and J ends were trimmed by 6 bases and 0 bases, with 17 bases remaining between them. CDR3 length: 16 amino acids. Per germline, CDR1 SGDLS and CDR2 YYNGEE. The CDR3 is CASTKSPQASTDTQYF. In DNA form, the CDR3 reads TGTGCCAGCACCAAAAGCCCTCAGGCTAGCACAGATACGCAGTATTTT.

This clone appeared a few times. The rearrangement uses TRBV21-1 and TRBJ1-6; the DNA was not used to check the table's D call, TRBD1. TRBV21-1 is an annotated pseudogene. The CDR3 extends over 16 amino acids. This chain's CDR3 is CASSKEPGHRNSPLHF. Written as DNA, the CDR3 is TGTGCCAGCAGCAAGGAACCGGGACATAGAAATTCACCCCTCCACTTT.

The V and J genes are TRBV11-2 and TRBJ2-7; the D is unclear. Between the trimmed V and J ends, which lost 5 bases and 6 bases, there was a span of 8 bases. The CDR3 extends over 11 amino acids. Germline CDR1 SGHAT, CDR2 FQNNGV. The CDR3: CASSPIGEQYF. DNA for the CDR3: TGTGCCAGCAGCCCGATCGGCGAGCAGTACTTC.

The rearrangement joins TRBV4-2 to TRBJ1-2, with 9 bases identical to TRBD1. The CDR3 covers 15 residues. After removal of 4 bases from V and 3 bases from J, the junction contained 6 bases not matched to a gene. In germline, CDR1 is LGHNA, CDR2 YNFKEQ. This CDR3 is CASSPDRGIDYGYTF. Written as DNA, the CDR3 is TGTGCCAGCAGCCCGGACAGGGGTATCGACTATGGCTACACCTTC.

Turning to this clone: The identical CDR3 is also encoded by other nucleotide sequences in the sample. The chain is built from TRBV18 and TRBJ2-7; D remains unclear. Trimming cost V 3 bases and J 0 bases, with 6 bases left between them. This CDR3 has 13 amino acids. Germline V gives CDR1 KGHSH, CDR2 LQKENI. The CDR3 is CASSPGSSYEQYF. CDR3 sequence (DNA): TGTGCCAGCTCACCCGGTAGCTCCTACGAGCAGTACTTC.

The J gene is TRBJ1-5, the V gene TRBV7-2; D may be TRBD1 (6 bases). The germline V gene has CDR1 SGHTA and CDR2 FQGNSA. The germline V and J ends were trimmed by 5 bases and 3 bases, with 17 bases remaining between them. This CDR3 spans 16 amino acids. The CDR3 protein is CASSPRGGRSNQPQHF. DNA of the CDR3: TGTGCCAGCAGCCCGCGCGGGGGGCGATCCAATCAGCCCCAGCATTTT.

This clone was detected only once. This rearrangement joins TRBV19 to TRBJ1-5; 9 nucleotides line up with TRBD1. The germline CDR1 and CDR2 sequences are LNHDA and SQIVND (reference sequence). There are 14 residues in the CDR3. The trim removed 11 bases at V and 4 bases at J, leaving 9 bases unmatched. Here the CDR3 reads CASTPGQGNQPQHF. Written as DNA, the CDR3 is TGTGCCTCAACCCCGGGACAGGGTAATCAGCCCCAGCATTTT.

The chain couples TRBV10-2 to TRBJ2-1; TRBD2 matches 9 bases. The CDR3 runs 15 residues. Germline loops: CDR1 WSHSY, CDR2 SAAADI. V shed 6 bases and J 6 bases; nucleotides not matched to a gene: 9. In DNA, the CDR3 is TGCGCCAGCAGATTAATAGCGGGGGCGCCCAATGAGCAGTTCTTC. It yields the protein CASRLIAGAPNEQFF.

This sequence joins TRBV7-3 and TRBJ2-1; a weak D match, TRBD1 (6 bases). Germline lookup yields CDR1 SGHTA and CDR2 FQGTGA. This CDR3 contains 15 residues. V lost 5 bases, J lost 9 bases, and 20 bases lay in between. CDR3 in amino acids: CASSMVGARGAEQFF. The CDR3 nucleotides are TGTGCCAGCAGCATGGTGGGGGCGAGAGGCGCTGAGCAGTTCTTC.

The genes are TRBV7-9 and TRBJ1-5; weak D call: TRBD1 (5 bases). V was cut by 3 bases and J by 5 bases, with 11 bases left in between. Per the germline V gene, CDR1 is SEHNR and CDR2 is FQNEAQ (reference sequence). This CDR3 is 14 amino acids long. In DNA form, the CDR3 reads TGTGCCAGCAGCTTTGGCAGGGCAGATCAGCCCCAGCATTTT. Protein sequence: CASSFGRADQPQHF.

The chain joins TRBV25-1 to TRBJ1-3, with 8 bases that match TRBD1. The V segment lost 4 bases and the J segment 2 bases; nucleotides outside the gene matches: 10. CDR1 and CDR2 (germline): MGHDK, SYGVNS. The CDR3 covers 17 residues. In DNA form, the CDR3 reads TGTGCCAGCAGTGCTATTACAGGGGGTAGCCCTGGAAACACCATATATTTT. It is translated as CASSAITGGSPGNTIYF.

The chain recombines TRBV7-6 with TRBJ1-2, with no clear D. Germline V gives CDR1 SGHVS, CDR2 FNYEAQ. The ends were cut back, 10 bases at V and 4 bases at J, with 13 bases in the middle. This CDR3 spans 12 amino acids. The CDR3 protein is CATGATSYGYTF. In nucleotides, the CDR3 is TGTGCCACCGGAGCTACTTCCTATGGCTACACCTTC.

This chain joins TRBV2 and TRBJ1-1, with unresolved D. CDR3 size: 13 residues. Germline V gene lookup returns CDR1 SNHLY and CDR2 FYNNEI. V was cut by 7 bases and J by 1 base, with 10 bases left in between. The CDR3 sequence is CASKKIGNTEAFF. CDR3 nucleotides: TGTGCCAGCAAGAAGATCGGGAACACTGAAGCTTTCTTT.